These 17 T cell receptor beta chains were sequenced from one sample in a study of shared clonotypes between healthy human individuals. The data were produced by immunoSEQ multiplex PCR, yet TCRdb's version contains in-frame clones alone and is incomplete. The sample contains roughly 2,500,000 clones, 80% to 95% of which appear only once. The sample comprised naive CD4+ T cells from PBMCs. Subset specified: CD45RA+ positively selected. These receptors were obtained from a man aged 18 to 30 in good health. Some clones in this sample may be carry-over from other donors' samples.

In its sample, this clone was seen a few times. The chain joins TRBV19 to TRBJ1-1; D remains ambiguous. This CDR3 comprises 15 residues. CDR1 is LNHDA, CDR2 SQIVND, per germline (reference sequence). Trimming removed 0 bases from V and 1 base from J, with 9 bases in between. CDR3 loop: CASSIEGVTNTEAFF. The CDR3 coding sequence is TGTGCCAGTAGTATAGAGGGCGTAACGAACACTGAAGCTTTCTTT.

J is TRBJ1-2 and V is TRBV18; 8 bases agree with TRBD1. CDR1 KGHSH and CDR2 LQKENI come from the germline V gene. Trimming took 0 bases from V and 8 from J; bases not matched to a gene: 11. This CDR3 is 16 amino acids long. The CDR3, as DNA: TGTGCCAGCTCACCACCGATGGGACAGGACATCGGGGGCTACACCTTC. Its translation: CASSPPMGQDIGGYTF. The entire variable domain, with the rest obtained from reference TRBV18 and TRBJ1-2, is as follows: NAGVMQNPRHLVRRRGQEARLRCSPMKGHSHVYWYRQLPEEGLKFMVYLQKENIIDESGMPKERFSAEFPKEGPSILRIQQVVRGDSAAYFCASSPPMGQDIGGYTFGSGTRLTVV.

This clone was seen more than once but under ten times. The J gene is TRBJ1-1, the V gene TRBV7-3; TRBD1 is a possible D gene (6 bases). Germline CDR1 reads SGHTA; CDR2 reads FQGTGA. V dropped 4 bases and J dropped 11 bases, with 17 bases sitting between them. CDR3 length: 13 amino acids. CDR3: CASSSGQTGWAFF. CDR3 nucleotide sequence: TGTGCCAGCAGCTCGGGACAAACTGGGTGGGCTTTCTTT.

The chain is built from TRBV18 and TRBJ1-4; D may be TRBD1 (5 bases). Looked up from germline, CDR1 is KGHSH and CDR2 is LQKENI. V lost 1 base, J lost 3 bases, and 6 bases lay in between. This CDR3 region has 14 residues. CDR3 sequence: CASSPQGPNEKLFF. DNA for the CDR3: TGTGCCAGCTCACCACAGGGACCTAATGAAAAACTGTTTTTT.

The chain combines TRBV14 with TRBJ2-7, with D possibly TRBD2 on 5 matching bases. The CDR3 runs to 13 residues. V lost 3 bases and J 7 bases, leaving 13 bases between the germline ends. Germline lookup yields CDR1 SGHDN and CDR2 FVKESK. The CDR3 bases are TGTGCCAGCAGCCAGTGGAGGTCCACTGAGCAGTACTTC. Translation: CASSQWRSTEQYF.

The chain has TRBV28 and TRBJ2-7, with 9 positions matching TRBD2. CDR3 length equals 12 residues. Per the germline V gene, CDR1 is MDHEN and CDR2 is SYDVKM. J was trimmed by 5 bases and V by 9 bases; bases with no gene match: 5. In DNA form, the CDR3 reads TGTGCCAGTTTAGCGGGAGTGGACGAGCAGTACTTC. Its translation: CASLAGVDEQYF.

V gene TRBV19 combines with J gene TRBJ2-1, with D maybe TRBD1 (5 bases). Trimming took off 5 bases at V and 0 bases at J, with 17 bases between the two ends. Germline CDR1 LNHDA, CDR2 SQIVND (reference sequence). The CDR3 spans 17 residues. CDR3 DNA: TGTGCCAGTAGTGAAAGGGGCAGCTCCAGCTCCTACAATGAGCAGTTCTTC. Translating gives CASSERGSSSSYNEQFF. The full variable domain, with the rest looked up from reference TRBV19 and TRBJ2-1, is DGGITQSPKYLFRKEGQNVTLSCEQNLNHDAMYWYRQDPGQGLRLIYYSQIVNDFQKGDIAEGYSVSREKKESFPLTVTSAQKNPTAFYLCASSERGSSSSYNEQFFGPGTRLTVL.

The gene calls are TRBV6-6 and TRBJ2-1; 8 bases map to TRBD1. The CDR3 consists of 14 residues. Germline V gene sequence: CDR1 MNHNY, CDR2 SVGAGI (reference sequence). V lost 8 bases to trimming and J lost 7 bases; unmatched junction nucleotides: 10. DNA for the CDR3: TGTGCCAGCTGGGGACAGGTGGGTAATAATGAGCAGTTCTTC. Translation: CASWGQVGNNEQFF.

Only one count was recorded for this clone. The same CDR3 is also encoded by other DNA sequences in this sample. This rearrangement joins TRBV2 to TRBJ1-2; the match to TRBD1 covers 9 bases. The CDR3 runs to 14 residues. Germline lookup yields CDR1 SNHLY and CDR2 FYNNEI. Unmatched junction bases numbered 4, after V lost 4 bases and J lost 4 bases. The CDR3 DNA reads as TGTGCCAGCAGTGTTGGACAGGGGAGCTATGGCTACACCTTC. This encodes CASSVGQGSYGYTF.

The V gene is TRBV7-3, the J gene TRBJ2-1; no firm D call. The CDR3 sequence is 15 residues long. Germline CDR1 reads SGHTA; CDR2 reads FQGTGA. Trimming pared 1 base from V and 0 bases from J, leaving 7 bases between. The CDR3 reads CASSLMTGSYNEQFF. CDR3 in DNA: TGTGCCAGCAGCTTAATGACTGGCTCCTACAATGAGCAGTTCTTC.

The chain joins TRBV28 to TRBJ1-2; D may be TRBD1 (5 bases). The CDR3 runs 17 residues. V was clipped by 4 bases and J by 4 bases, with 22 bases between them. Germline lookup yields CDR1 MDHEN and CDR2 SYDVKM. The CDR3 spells CASSSYGVGVYFYGYTF. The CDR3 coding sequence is TGTGCCAGCAGTTCCTATGGGGTAGGGGTTTATTTCTATGGCTACACCTTC.

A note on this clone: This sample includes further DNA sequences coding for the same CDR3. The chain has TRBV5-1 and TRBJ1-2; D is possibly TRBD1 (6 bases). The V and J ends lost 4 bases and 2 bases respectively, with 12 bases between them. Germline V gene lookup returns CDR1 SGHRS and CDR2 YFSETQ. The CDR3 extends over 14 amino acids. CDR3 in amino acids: CASSLTTGNYGYTF. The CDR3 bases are TGCGCCAGCAGCCTTACCACAGGGAACTATGGCTACACCTTC.

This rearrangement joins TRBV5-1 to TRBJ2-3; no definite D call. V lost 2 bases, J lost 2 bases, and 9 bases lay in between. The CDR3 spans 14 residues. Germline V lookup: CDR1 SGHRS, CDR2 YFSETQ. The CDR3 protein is CASSLSRATDTQYF. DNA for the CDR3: TGCGCCAGCAGCTTATCAAGGGCCACAGATACGCAGTATTTT.

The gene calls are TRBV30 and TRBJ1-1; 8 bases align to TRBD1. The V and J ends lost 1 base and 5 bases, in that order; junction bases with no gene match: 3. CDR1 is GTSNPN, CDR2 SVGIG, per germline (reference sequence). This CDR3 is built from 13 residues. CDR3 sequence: CAWSAGGGTEAFF. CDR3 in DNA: TGTGCCTGGAGTGCAGGGGGCGGGACTGAAGCTTTCTTT.

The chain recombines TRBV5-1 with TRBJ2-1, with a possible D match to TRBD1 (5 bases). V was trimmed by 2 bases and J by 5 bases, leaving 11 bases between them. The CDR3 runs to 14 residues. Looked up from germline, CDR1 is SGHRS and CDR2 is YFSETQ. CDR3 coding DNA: TGCGCCAGCAGCTTTGGGGCGGTTAACAATGAGCAGTTCTTC. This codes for CASSFGAVNNEQFF.

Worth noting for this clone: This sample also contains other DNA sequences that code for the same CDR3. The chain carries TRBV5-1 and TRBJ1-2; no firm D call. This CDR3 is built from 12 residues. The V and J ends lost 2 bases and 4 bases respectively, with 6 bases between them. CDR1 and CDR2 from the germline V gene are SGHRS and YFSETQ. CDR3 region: CASSLDTYGYTF. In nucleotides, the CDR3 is TGCGCCAGCAGCTTAGACACCTATGGCTACACCTTC.

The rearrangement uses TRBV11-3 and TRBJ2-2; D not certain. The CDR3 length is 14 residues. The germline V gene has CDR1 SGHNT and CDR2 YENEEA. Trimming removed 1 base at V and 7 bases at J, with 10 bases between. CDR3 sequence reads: CASSLGHPGGELFF. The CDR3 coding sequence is TGTGCCAGCAGCTTAGGGCACCCCGGCGGGGAGCTGTTTTTT.